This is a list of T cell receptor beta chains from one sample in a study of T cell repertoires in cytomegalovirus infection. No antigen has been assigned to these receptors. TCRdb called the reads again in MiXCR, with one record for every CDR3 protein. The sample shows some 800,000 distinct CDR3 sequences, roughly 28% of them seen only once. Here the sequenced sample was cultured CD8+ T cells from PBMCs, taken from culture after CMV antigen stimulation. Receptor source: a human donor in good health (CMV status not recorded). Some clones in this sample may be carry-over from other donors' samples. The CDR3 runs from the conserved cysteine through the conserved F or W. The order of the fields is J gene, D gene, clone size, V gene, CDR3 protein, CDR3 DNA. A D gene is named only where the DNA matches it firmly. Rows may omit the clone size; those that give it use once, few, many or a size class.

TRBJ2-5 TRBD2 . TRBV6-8 CASSNPGGGPRETQYF TGTGCCAGCAGTAACCCGGGGGGGGGGCCCAGAGAGACCCAGTACTTC
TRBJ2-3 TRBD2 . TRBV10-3 CAIGGGAGGSTDTQYF TGTGCCATCGGCGGGGGGGCCGGAGGAAGCACAGATACGCAGTATTTT
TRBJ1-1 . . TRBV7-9 CASSGWSGKWNTEAFF TGTGCCAGCAGCGGATGGTCAGGGAAATGGAACACTGAAGCTTTCTTT
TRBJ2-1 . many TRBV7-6 CASSLRGGNNEQFF TGTGCCAGCAGCCTACGGGGAGGTAACAATGAGCAGTTCTTC
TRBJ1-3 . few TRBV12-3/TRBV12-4 CASSLAGQNSGNTIYF TGTGCCAGCAGTTTGGCAGGTCAGAACTCTGGAAACACCATATATTTT
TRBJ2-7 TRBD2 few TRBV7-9 CASSFPVTSGGLRDEQYF TGTGCCAGCAGCTTTCCGGTGACTAGCGGGGGGCTAAGAGACGAGCAGTACTTC
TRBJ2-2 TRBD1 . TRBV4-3 CASSSRGQGGTGELFF TGCGCCAGCAGCTCTAGGGGACAGGGGGGCACCGGGGAGCTGTTTTTT
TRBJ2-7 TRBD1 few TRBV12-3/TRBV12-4 CASSLSEGADEQYF TGTGCCAGCAGTTTGAGTGAGGGGGCGGACGAGCAGTACTTC
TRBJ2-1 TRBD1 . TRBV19 CASSIGTGGWYEQFF TGTGCCAGTAGTATAGGGACAGGGGGCTGGTATGAGCAGTTCTTC
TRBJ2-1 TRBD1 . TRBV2 CARRQGVSYNEQFF TGTGCCAGACGACAGGGGGTCTCCTACAATGAGCAGTTCTTC
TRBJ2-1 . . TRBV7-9 CASRSRRYEQFF TGTGCCAGCAGGAGTAGGAGGTATGAGCAGTTCTTC
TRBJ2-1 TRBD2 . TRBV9 CASSPQGGGADEQFF TGTGCCAGCAGCCCCCAAGGCGGGGGGGCGGATGAGCAGTTCTTC
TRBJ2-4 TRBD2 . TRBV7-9 CASSPPGGQAKNIQYF TGTGCCAGCAGCCCCCCGGGGGGTCAGGCCAAAAACATTCAGTACTTC
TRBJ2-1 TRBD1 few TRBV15 CATTPEGGQGREQFF TGTGCCACCACCCCAGAGGGTGGACAGGGACGTGAGCAGTTCTTC
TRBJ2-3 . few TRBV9 CASSVEERSTDTQYF TGTGCCAGCAGCGTAGAAGAGCGAAGCACAGATACGCAGTATTTT
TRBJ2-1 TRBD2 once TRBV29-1 CSVDRTSGGANEQFF TGCAGCGTTGACAGGACTAGCGGGGGGGCCAATGAGCAGTTCTTC